The rows below give T cell receptor beta chains drawn from one sample of a study of regulatory T cells in long-lasting Graves disease. Each CDR3 protein is one row after TCRdb ran MiXCR on the multiplex PCR reads. The repertoire consists of approximately 400,000 distinct CDR3 sequences, with less than 20% occurring once and the leading ten covering approximately 21%. This specimen consisted of peripheral blood mononuclear cells (PBMCs), obtained at new diagnosis, from a patient treated with antithyroid drugs. The receptors were gathered from a female donor with Graves disease. The CDR3 runs from the conserved cysteine through the conserved F or W. A D gene is named only where the DNA matches it firmly. Size is omitted from some rows. Given values are once, few, many or a class for expanded clones.

abundance	j_gene	d_gene	v_gene	CDR3nt	CDR3aa
few	TRBJ2-5	.	TRBV29-1	TGCAGCGCCGGGTGGCAAGAGACCCAGTACTTC	CSAGWQETQYF
few	TRBJ2-5	TRBD1	TRBV7-9	TGTGCCAGCAGCTTAGGGGGACAGGCCCAAGAGACCCAGTACTTC	CASSLGGQAQETQYF
many	TRBJ2-3	TRBD2	TRBV30	TGTGCCTGGTCTAGCGGGTTTGGCACAGATACGCAGTATTTT	CAWSSGFGTDTQYF
many	TRBJ1-5	.	TRBV29-1	TGCAGCGTCCAAGGGGCTGGAAGCAATCAGCCCCAGCATTTT	CSVQGAGSNQPQHF
.	TRBJ2-7	.	TRBV3-1	TGTGCCAGCAGCCAAGATCGGGGGCCGAGCTCCTACGAGCAGTACTTC	CASSQDRGPSSYEQYF
.	TRBJ2-7	TRBD2	TRBV4-3	TGCGCCAGCAGCCAAGAAAGCGGGAGCTACGAGCAGTACTTC	CASSQESGSYEQYF
.	TRBJ2-1	.	TRBV18	TGTGCCAGCTCAACCGGTTGGGGACACTACAATGAGCAGTTCTTC	CASSTGWGHYNEQFF
many	TRBJ1-1	TRBD1	TRBV20-1	TGCAGTGCGCGAGCCAGGGACAGGGTGCCTGAAGCTTTCTTT	CSARARDRVPEAFF
many	TRBJ2-1	.	TRBV7-3	TGTGCCAGCAGCCCCACGGCATACTCCTACAATGAGCAGTTCTTC	CASSPTAYSYNEQFF
.	TRBJ1-2	TRBD1	TRBV6-1	TGTGCCAGCAGTCGGACAGGGGGCAGTGGCTACACCTTC	CASSRTGGSGYTF
.	TRBJ1-1	TRBD1	TRBV27	TGTGCCAGCAGTTTATCGGTAGGACAGGGGAACACTGAAGCTTTCTTT	CASSLSVGQGNTEAFF